This T cell receptor (beta chain) was retrieved from a study of regulatory T cells in long-lasting Graves disease. The CDR3 is 13 amino acids. Germline lookup yields CDR1 MDHEN and CDR2 SYDVKM. Trimming removed 3 bases at V and 2 bases at J, with 8 bases between. Sample time point: newly diagnosed GD, antithyroid drugs for less than 3 months. TCR sequences were obtained from RNA taken from PBMCs. Building of the TCR beta libraries involved iRepertoire HTBI primers and Arm-PCR of CDR3 regions. In the source study's methods: The samples yielded fewer than 75 TRBV and 13 to 15 TRBJ segments. TCRdb re-analysed the multiplex PCR reads in MiXCR, keeping a single row per CDR3 protein. The V and J calls reflect TCRdb's pipeline rather than the authors' work. The table has about 620,000 distinct CDR3 sequences, around 15% seen once; the top ten hold approximately 20%. The data also belong to a second study, concerning T cells in Graves' hyperthyroidism and ophthalmopathy.

The chain couples TRBV28 to TRBJ2-7, with D tentatively TRBD2 (6 bases). Sequencing used peripheral blood mononuclear cells (PBMCs), obtained at new diagnosis, from a patient treated with antithyroid drugs. This sequence originates from a young woman with Graves disease. The DNA of the CDR3 is TGTGCCAGCAGTTTTGCTAGCGCCTACGAGCAGTACTTC. It yields the protein CASSFASAYEQYF.